This entry features one T cell receptor beta chain sequence. Its cognate antigen is unknown. The table came from immunoSEQ multiplex PCR; TCRdb's copy has only in-frame clones and leaves some out. The profile covers 110,000 to 150,000 clones, with about 90% appearing a single time and under 3.5% taken by the ten largest. This sample was included in a study of T cell responses to AZD1222 COVID-19 vaccine. Points from the study as a whole: At baseline, seropositivity was found in only six or seven AZD1222 recipients. The donors showed a predominance of white British ancestry and of females, with possible underestimation of clonal diversity.

Trimming shortened V by 0 bases and J by 0 bases, and 14 bases separated the two germline ends. Germline V gene lookup returns CDR1 LGHNA and CDR2 YSLEER. This CDR3 region has 18 residues. The TCR originated in an adult who received the AZD1222 COVID-19 vaccine. V usage is TRBV4-3 and J usage is TRBJ2-2; D might be TRBD1 (6 bases). Sequencing was performed on peripheral blood, taken 28 days after the second AZD1222 dose. The CDR3 sequence: CASSQEARQAPNTGELFF. The CDR3 nucleotides read TGCGCCAGCAGCCAAGAAGCCCGACAGGCCCCGAACACCGGGGAGCTGTTTTTT.